This T cell receptor (beta chain) emerged from a study of OX40 agonist ivuxolimab in advanced cancers. A remark on this clone: Its target is not known.

Study-wide results and caveats: Some nonresponders likewise displayed low normalized T-cell clonal expansion.

Profiling relied on immunoSEQ multiplex PCR, and the TCRdb table lists in-frame clones only, not all of them. Altogether around 15,000 clones are present, 60% to 85% being singletons, with the ten largest covering over 10%. The clonotype was recovered from an adult with an advanced solid tumor such as melanoma, head and neck, liver or kidney cancer. Material: CD4+ or CD8+ T cells sorted from blood, obtained in a trial of the OX40 agonist ivuxolimab.

The CDR3 nucleotides read TGTGCCAGCAGTTACGCACCGTTTGGGACAGGGAGTGGGCAGTTCTTC. Protein: CASSYAPFGTGSGQFF. V usage is TRBV6-5 and J usage is TRBJ2-1; 9 bases are a match to TRBD1. The V gene end was trimmed by 2 bases and the J gene end by 12 bases; junction bases not matched to a gene: 14. Per germline, CDR1 MNHEY and CDR2 SVGAGI. The CDR3 has 16 amino acids.